In its sample, the clone carrying this T cell receptor beta chain was seen a few times. Antigen: not known. Trimming shortened V by 3 bases and J by 3 bases, and 5 bases separated the two germline ends. This CDR3 region has 13 residues. From germline, CDR1 is MGHRA and CDR2 YSYEKL. The sample belongs to a study of chemoradiotherapy in HPV16-positive cancers. General observations from the study: Candidate HPV-specific clones and E7-related TCR motifs grew in tumor during treatment. Better recurrence-free survival went with HPV-responsive T-cell expansion in HPV16-positive patients.

Clones were sequenced by immunoSEQ multiplex PCR, and TCRdb holds only the in-frame ones, with some missing. This sample has some 15,000 clones, with about 90% found just once. The rearrangement uses TRBV4-1 and TRBJ2-2; D is unclear. This receptor was taken from a human donor with HPV-associated anogenital cancer. The source material was blood, sampled from a patient who underwent chemoradiotherapy. CDR3 protein: CASSHIYTGELFF. CDR3 nucleotide sequence: TGCGCCAGCAGCCATATCTACACCGGGGAGCTGTTTTTT.